These 9 T cell receptor beta chains came from one sample sequenced in a study of vaccination and CD4 T cells after COVID-19. The antigens these receptors bind are not known. Treatment here: roughly 10-day PBMC culture with coronavirus spike peptide pools or control peptides (ViraFEST assay). Gathering of the CD4+ T cells, from the unexposed donor, took place before the COVID-19 pandemic (2011-2018). Sequencing of DNA taken from cultured CD4+ T cells relied on the Oncomine TCR Beta short-read assay. TCRdb used MiXCR to reprocess the PCR reads, holding one entry per CDR3 protein. The sample comprises about 8,000 distinct CDR3 sequences, roughly two fifths of which are singletons, and roughly 13% rests with the top ten. Sequencing was performed on CD4+ T cells from blood, cultured in vitro. These receptors all come from a human donor in good health.

The rearrangement uses TRBV5-4 and TRBJ1-6; D perhaps matches TRBD1 (5 bases). The CDR3 has 17 residues. CDR1 SGHNT and CDR2 YYREEE come from the germline V gene (reference sequence). V dropped 3 bases and J dropped 7 bases, with 20 bases sitting between them. CDR3: CASSWSRARGGNSPLHF. The CDR3 region has the DNA TGTGCCAGCAGCTGGTCTCGGGCCCGGGGGGGGAATTCACCCCTCCACTTT.

This clonotype was picked up a small number of times. This chain joins TRBV2 and TRBJ2-7; the match to TRBD1 covers 8 bases. This CDR3 contains 15 residues. V lost 6 bases, J lost 2 bases, and 9 bases stayed unmatched. The germline V gene encodes CDR1 SNHLY and CDR2 FYNNEI. The CDR3 spells CASRLGQGPTYEQYF. CDR3 nucleotide sequence: TGTGCCAGCAGGCTAGGACAGGGACCTACCTACGAGCAGTACTTC.

The J gene is TRBJ2-3, the V gene TRBV6-4, with TRBD2 matching over 12 bases. Per the germline V gene, CDR1 is MRHNA and CDR2 is SNTAGT. Trimming took 0 bases from V and 3 from J; bases not matched to a gene: 4. This CDR3 spans 17 amino acids. The CDR3 protein is CASSDSPSGGGTDTQYF. In DNA, the CDR3 is TGTGCCAGCAGTGACTCGCCTAGCGGGGGGGGAACAGATACGCAGTATTTT.

This clonotype was observed a handful of times. This chain uses TRBV7-8 with TRBJ2-2, with a possible D match to TRBD1 (5 bases). V lost 5 bases and J lost 4, with 11 bases in between. In germline, CDR1 is SGHVS, CDR2 FQNEAQ. The CDR3 extends over 14 amino acids. The CDR3 DNA is TGTGCCAGCAGCCAGGGCCGACCCACCGGGGAGCTGTTTTTT. Its translation: CASSQGRPTGELFF.

The chain carries TRBV20-1 and TRBJ2-7, with a weak D call TRBD2 (5 bases). Trimming pared 6 bases from V and 3 bases from J, leaving 12 bases between. Germline CDR1 DFQATT, CDR2 SNEGSKA (reference sequence). The CDR3 extends over 12 amino acids. The CDR3 spells CSAPRGYYEQYF. The CDR3 DNA sequence: TGCAGTGCGCCGCGAGGGTACTACGAGCAGTACTTC.

J is TRBJ2-1 and V is TRBV6-1, with 11 bases aligning to TRBD2. Losses at the gene ends were 4 bases for V and 4 bases for J; bases not matched to a gene: 3. The V gene's germline CDR1 is MNHNS and CDR2 SASEGT. The CDR3 length is 15 residues. The CDR3 coding sequence is TGTGCCAGCAGTGCCTTAGCGGGGGGGTACAATGAGCAGTTCTTC. It specifies CASSALAGGYNEQFF.

CDR3: CASRGTGEGQPQHF. The CDR3 DNA sequence: TGTGCCAGCAGGGGCACAGGGGAGGGTCAGCCCCAGCATTTT. The chain combines TRBV6-2 or TRBV6-3 with TRBJ1-5; 7 bases map to TRBD1. Germline V gene lookup returns CDR1 MNHEY and CDR2 SVGEGT. The length of the CDR3 is 14 residues. Trimming cost V 6 bases and J 6 bases; bases outside gene matches: 8.

This clonotype was seen a few times. The chain uses TRBV6-1 and TRBJ1-5; D uncertain. Trimming took 4 bases from V and 0 from J, leaving 10 bases between them. Germline lookup yields CDR1 MNHNS and CDR2 SASEGT. CDR3 length equals 15 residues. The CDR3: CASSVTGYSNQPQHF. The CDR3 region has the DNA TGTGCCAGCAGTGTAACTGGTTATAGCAATCAGCCCCAGCATTTT.

The CDR3 DNA follows: TGTGCCACCAGCAGAGTTACAGGGGGCTCCGGGGAGCTGTTTTTT. Translated: CATSRVTGGSGELFF. This chain links TRBV15 with TRBJ2-2, with 9 bases fitting TRBD1. The trim removed 1 base at V and 6 bases at J, leaving 3 bases unmatched. The CDR3 length is 15 residues. CDR1 is LNHNV, CDR2 YYDKDF, per germline (reference sequence). Full variable domain (remainder filled in from reference TRBV15 and TRBJ2-2): DAMVIQNPRYQVTQFGKPVTLSCSQTLNHNVMYWYQQKSSQAPKLLFHYYDKDFNNEADTPDNFQSRRPNTSFCFLDIRSPGLGDTAMYLCATSRVTGGSGELFFGEGSRLTVL.